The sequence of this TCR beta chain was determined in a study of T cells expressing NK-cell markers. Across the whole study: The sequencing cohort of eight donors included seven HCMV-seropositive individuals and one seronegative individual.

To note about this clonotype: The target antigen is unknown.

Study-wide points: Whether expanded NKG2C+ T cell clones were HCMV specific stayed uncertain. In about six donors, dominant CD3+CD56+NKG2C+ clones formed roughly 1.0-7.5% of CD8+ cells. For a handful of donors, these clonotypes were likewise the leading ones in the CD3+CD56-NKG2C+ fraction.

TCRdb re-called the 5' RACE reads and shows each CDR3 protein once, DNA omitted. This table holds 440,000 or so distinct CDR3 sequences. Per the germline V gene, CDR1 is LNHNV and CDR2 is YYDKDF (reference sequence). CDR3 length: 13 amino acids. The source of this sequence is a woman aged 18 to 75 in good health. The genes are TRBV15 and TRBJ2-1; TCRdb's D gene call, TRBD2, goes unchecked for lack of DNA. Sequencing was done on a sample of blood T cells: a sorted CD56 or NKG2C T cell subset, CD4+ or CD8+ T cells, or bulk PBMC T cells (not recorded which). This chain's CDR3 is CATSGEGYNEQFF.